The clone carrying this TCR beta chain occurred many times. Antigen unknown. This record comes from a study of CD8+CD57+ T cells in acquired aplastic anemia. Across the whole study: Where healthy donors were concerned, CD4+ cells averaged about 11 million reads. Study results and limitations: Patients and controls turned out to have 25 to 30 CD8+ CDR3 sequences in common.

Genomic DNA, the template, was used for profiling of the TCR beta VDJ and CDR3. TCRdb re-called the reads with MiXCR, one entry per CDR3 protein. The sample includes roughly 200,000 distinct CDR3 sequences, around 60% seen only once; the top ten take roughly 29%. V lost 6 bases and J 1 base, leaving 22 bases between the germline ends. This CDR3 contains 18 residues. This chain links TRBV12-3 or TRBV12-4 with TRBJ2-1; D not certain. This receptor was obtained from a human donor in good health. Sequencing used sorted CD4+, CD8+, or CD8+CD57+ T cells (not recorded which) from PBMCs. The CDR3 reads CASSPLKYLWGSYNEQFF. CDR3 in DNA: TGTGCCAGCAGCCCCCTGAAGTACCTATGGGGTTCCTACAATGAGCAGTTCTTC.